The rows below give T cell receptor beta chains drawn from one sample of a study of regulatory T cells in long-lasting Graves disease. TCRdb independently ran MiXCR on the multiplex PCR reads; one entry per CDR3 protein. The data show some 430,000 distinct CDR3 sequences, with around a fifth seen just once and roughly 6.9% held by the top ten. Sequencing used peripheral blood mononuclear cells (PBMCs), obtained when the disease was refractory, from a patient treated with antithyroid drugs. The receptors stem from a female donor with Graves disease. Each CDR3 is given with its conserved first and last residue. The D gene is left open where the match is weak. Clone size is stated in some rows and not others, as once, few, many or a class when expanded.

TRBD2	TRBJ2-2	few	16	TRBV15	TGTGCCACCAGCAGAGGCGGGACTAGCGCACCCGGGGAGCTGTTTTTT	CATSRGGTSAPGELFF
TRBD1	TRBJ1-5	NA	16	TRBV19	TGTGCCAGTAGTACGACCGGGACAGCGCTAAATCAGCCCCAGCATTTT	CASSTTGTALNQPQHF
NA	TRBJ2-5	NA	13	TRBV12-3/TRBV12-4	TGTGCCAGCAGTTACGACAGGCGGGAGACCCAGTACTTC	CASSYDRRETQYF
NA	TRBJ1-2	few	12	TRBV20-1	TGCAGTGCTACCGGACGGTCCTATGGCTACACCTTC	CSATGRSYGYTF
NA	TRBJ1-1	many	15	TRBV28	TGTGCCAGCAGTATCACTACAGGGAGGAACACTGAAGCTTTCTTT	CASSITTGRNTEAFF
TRBD1	TRBJ1-1	few	18	TRBV12-3/TRBV12-4	TGTGCCAGCAGTCCCACTGCCCTTGGACAGGTCGGATCCACTGAAGCTTTCTTT	CASSPTALGQVGSTEAFF
NA	TRBJ1-2	many	15	TRBV6-1	TGTGCCAGCCTTATCCCCGGGACCCCGGTCTATGGCTACACCTTC	CASLIPGTPVYGYTF
TRBD2	TRBJ2-5	many	16	TRBV20-1	TGCAGTGCTAAAGGACTAGCGGGAGAGATGCATGGGACCCAGTACTTC	CSAKGLAGEMHGTQYF
TRBD2	TRBJ2-7	many	16	TRBV6-1	TGTGCCAGCAGAGGGACTAGCGGGGGACCAGCCTACGAGCAGTACTTC	CASRGTSGGPAYEQYF
NA	TRBJ2-4	many	15	TRBV12-3/TRBV12-4	TGTGCCAGCAGTCCGCTAGCGGAGGGGGCCAACATTCAGTACTTC	CASSPLAEGANIQYF
TRBD2	TRBJ2-3	many	16	TRBV2	TGTGCCAGCAGTGAGCTAGCGGGAGACCGACGAAATACGCAGTATTTT	CASSELAGDRRNTQYF
TRBD1	TRBJ1-1	NA	13	TRBV29-1	TGCAGCGTCCTGACAGGGGGTAAGACTGAAGCTTTCTTT	CSVLTGGKTEAFF
NA	TRBJ1-1	NA	16	TRBV4-1	TGCGCCAGCAGCCCATCACAGGATATCATGAACACTGAAGCTTTCTTT	CASSPSQDIMNTEAFF
NA	TRBJ1-2	many	17	TRBV28	TGTGCCAGCAGCCCCAGTGTTGAGAGGCGAGCTACCTATGGCTACACCTTC	CASSPSVERRATYGYTF
NA	TRBJ2-5	few	15	TRBV29-1	TGCAGCGTCGCCCTCACGCGGACAGAACAAGAGACCCAGTACTTC	CSVALTRTEQETQYF
NA	TRBJ1-3	NA	15	TRBV19	TGTGCCAGTAGTGGTCCAGGCGGTTCTGGAAACACCATATATTTT	CASSGPGGSGNTIYF
NA	TRBJ2-5	few	13	TRBV18	TGTGCCAGCTCACCGGGAGTTAGGGAGACCCAGTACTTC	CASSPGVRETQYF
NA	TRBJ1-1	many	14	TRBV6-1	TGTGCCAGCAGTGAATTCAGGACATCCACTGAAGCTTTCTTT	CASSEFRTSTEAFF
TRBD2	TRBJ2-7	many	13	TRBV29-1	TGCAGCGTTGAAGGACTAGCGGCCTACGAGCAGTACTTC	CSVEGLAAYEQYF
NA	TRBJ1-4	NA	15	TRBV20-1	TGCAGTGCTAGGCCCGGCGCCCAAGCTAATGAAAAACTGTTTTTT	CSARPGAQANEKLFF
TRBD2	TRBJ2-2	NA	19	TRBV24-1	TGTGCCACCAGTGAGGGAAGCGGGAGGCCCCGCAGGAACACCGGGGAGCTGTTTTTT	CATSEGSGRPRRNTGELFF
NA	TRBJ1-2	many	12	TRBV5-1	TGCGCCAGCAGCTCCCGGCGGACAGGCTACACCTTC	CASSSRRTGYTF
NA	TRBJ1-2	few	15	TRBV5-1	TGCGCCAGCAGCGCCTACTCCGGGGATCTCTATGGCTACACCTTC	CASSAYSGDLYGYTF
NA	TRBJ2-7	few	15	TRBV6-1	TGTGCCAGCAGAGTATCGGCCGGTTACTCCTACGAGCAGTACTTC	CASRVSAGYSYEQYF
NA	TRBJ2-7	few	12	TRBV4-2	TGTGCCAGCAGCCAATATCCACAGGAGCAGTACTTC	CASSQYPQEQYF
NA	TRBJ1-6	NA	14	TRBV28	TGTGCCAGCAGTTTCGGCAGGGACAATTCACCCCTCCACTTT	CASSFGRDNSPLHF
NA	TRBJ1-4	many	16	TRBV5-1	TGCGCCAGCAGCTTATTATTGGGGGCGACTAATGAAAAACTGTTTTTT	CASSLLLGATNEKLFF
NA	TRBJ2-5	many	15	TRBV6-9	TGTGCCAGCAGTTACGGGACGGAAGATCAAGAGACCCAGTACTTC	CASSYGTEDQETQYF
NA	TRBJ1-1	NA	15	TRBV5-1	TGCGCCAGCAGCCCTACCCCTTTGGGGGACACTGAAGCTTTCTTT	CASSPTPLGDTEAFF
TRBD2	TRBJ2-1	NA	16	TRBV28	TGTGCCAGCAGTGGCTTTGGGACTAGCGGGAGGGATGAGCAGTTCTTC	CASSGFGTSGRDEQFF
NA	TRBJ1-2	once	16	TRBV7-9	TGTGCCAGCAGCCCCCCCAGAGCGGCGCAAGATTATGGCTACACCTTC	CASSPPRAAQDYGYTF